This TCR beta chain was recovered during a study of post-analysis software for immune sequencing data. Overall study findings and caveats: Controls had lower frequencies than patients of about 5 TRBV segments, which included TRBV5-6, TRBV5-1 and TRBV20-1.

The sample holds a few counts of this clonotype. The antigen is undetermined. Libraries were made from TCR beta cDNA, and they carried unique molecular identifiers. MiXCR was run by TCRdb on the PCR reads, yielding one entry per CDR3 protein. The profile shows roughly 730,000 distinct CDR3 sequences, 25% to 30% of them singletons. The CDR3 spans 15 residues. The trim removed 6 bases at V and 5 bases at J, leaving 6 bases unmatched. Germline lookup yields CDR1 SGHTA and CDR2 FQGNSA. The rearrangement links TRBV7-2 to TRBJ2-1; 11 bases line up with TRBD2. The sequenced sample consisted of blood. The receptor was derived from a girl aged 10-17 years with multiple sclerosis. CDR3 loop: CASRGGLAAHNEQFF. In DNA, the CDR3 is TGTGCCAGCAGGGGGGGACTAGCGGCGCACAATGAGCAGTTCTTC.